The 2 T cell receptor beta chains in this list originate from one sample, sequenced in a study of T cell responses to AZD1222 COVID-19 vaccine. Here immunoSEQ multiplex PCR was the method, and the copy in TCRdb shows in-frame clones only, minus some. The table shows 90,000 to 120,000 clones, with 92% occurring only once. Source: peripheral blood, taken 28 days after the second AZD1222 dose. The receptors here all came from an adult who received the AZD1222 COVID-19 vaccine.

The chain recombines TRBV7-9 with TRBJ1-5, with D possibly being TRBD1 (5 bases). Germline V gene data show CDR1 as SEHNR and CDR2 as FQNEAQ (reference sequence). The V and J ends lost 8 bases and 6 bases respectively, with 17 bases between them. The CDR3 length is 14 residues. The CDR3 DNA follows: TGTGCCAGCGCAAGGGGTTCCGGGGGTCAGCCCCAGCATTTT. Amino acid sequence: CASARGSGGQPQHF.

This CDR3 is CASSLGTGGPYF. The CDR3 DNA sequence: TGTGCCAGCAGTTTAGGGACAGGGGGCCCGTACTTC. V gene TRBV12-3 or TRBV12-4 combines with J gene TRBJ2-7; 11 nucleotides align to TRBD1. V dropped 1 base and J dropped 12; count of bases not matched to a gene: 2. The CDR3 loop spans 12 amino acids.